These 27 T cell receptor beta chains were sequenced from one sample in a study of cytomegalovirus exposure and HLA in healthy donors. The PCR used 60 Vbeta and 13 Jbeta primers. The method was immunoSEQ multiplex PCR; TCRdb's version includes in-frame clones alone and lacks a portion of them. The sample holds 150,000 to 200,000 clones; over 65% are singletons and the top ten take approximately 3.1%. Sequencing was done on a sample of PBMCs. The source of these receptors is a middle-aged woman in good health and CMV-seronegative.

The rearrangement links TRBV9 to TRBJ1-1, with TRBD1 identical over 9 bases. Per the germline V gene, CDR1 is SGDLS and CDR2 is YYNGEE. V lost 5 bases and J lost 5; bases outside the gene matches: 10. CDR3 length: 15 amino acids. CDR3 sequence reads: CASSQQGASGTEAFF. The CDR3 coding sequence is TGTGCCAGCAGTCAACAGGGGGCGTCGGGAACTGAAGCTTTCTTT.

Only one count was recorded for this clone. This chain links TRBV4-1 with TRBJ1-2; TRBD1 aligns across 7 bases. Trimming removed 6 bases from V and 7 bases from J; junction bases left unmatched: 20. This CDR3 is 17 amino acids long. Germline values: CDR1 MGHRA, CDR2 YSYEKL. The CDR3 spells CASRYSRDRKLSSGYTF. The CDR3, as DNA: TGCGCCAGCAGATACTCCCGGGACAGAAAACTTTCTAGTGGCTACACCTTC.

V usage is TRBV6-5 and J usage is TRBJ1-1; TRBD1 matches 10 bases. After removal of 5 bases from V and 6 bases from J, the junction contained 9 bases not matched to a gene. The CDR3 length is 15 residues. Germline CDR1 and CDR2: MNHEY and SVGAGI. CDR3 sequence: CASSARPGQGAEAFF. The CDR3 nucleotides are TGTGCCAGCAGTGCCAGGCCCGGACAGGGGGCTGAAGCTTTCTTT.

The rearrangement joins TRBV5-1 to TRBJ2-5; unclear D gene. The CDR3 loop spans 15 amino acids. Germline V CDR1 and CDR2: SGHRS, YFSETQ. Trimming took off 2 bases at V and 4 bases at J, with 15 bases between the two ends. CDR3 in amino acids: CASSFLAGPLETQYF. The CDR3 DNA is TGCGCCAGCAGCTTCCTGGCAGGTCCTTTAGAGACCCAGTACTTC.

The CDR3 region is CATRGGETQYF. The DNA of the CDR3 is TGTGCCACCCGCGGAGGGGAGACCCAGTACTTC. This chain uses TRBV19 with TRBJ2-5, with a tentative D call TRBD2 (6 bases). Trimming left V 10 bases short and J 5 bases short, with 11 bases between. The CDR3 consists of 11 residues. CDR1 is LNHDA, CDR2 SQIVND, per germline (reference sequence).

This clone showed up just a few times. The J gene is TRBJ2-7, the V gene TRBV19, with TRBD2 identical over 7 bases. The CDR3 has 16 amino acids. V lost 5 bases to trimming and J lost 3 bases; unmatched junction nucleotides: 13. Germline assignment: CDR1 LNHDA and CDR2 SQIVND (reference sequence). This CDR3 reads CASSPMGRGSYYEQYF. CDR3 bases: TGTGCCAGTAGTCCGATGGGGCGGGGGAGCTACTACGAGCAGTACTTC.

V and J are TRBV4-1 and TRBJ2-3, with D possibly matching TRBD2 (7 bases). In germline, CDR1 is MGHRA, CDR2 YSYEKL. V was cut by 7 bases and J by 0 bases, with 20 bases left in between. CDR3 size: 17 residues. CDR3 amino acids: CASNTRGGGPSTDTQYF. The CDR3 coding sequence is TGCGCCAGCAACACCCGTGGGGGGGGCCCTAGCACAGATACGCAGTATTTT.

This clone was detected once. This chain joins TRBV7-6 and TRBJ2-5; 7 bases are a match to TRBD1. Trimming removed 2 bases from V and 7 bases from J; junction bases left unmatched: 10. This CDR3 region has 15 residues. The germline V gene has CDR1 SGHVS and CDR2 FNYEAQ. The CDR3 reads CASSLRGPTSGTQYF. The CDR3 DNA sequence: TGTGCCAGCAGCTTAAGGGGGCCCACATCGGGGACCCAGTACTTC. The whole variable domain, remainder taken from reference TRBV7-6 and TRBJ2-5, is GAGVSQSPRYKVTKRGQDVALRCDPISGHVSLYWYRQALGQGPEFLTYFNYEAQQDKSGLPNDRFSAERPEGSISTLTIQRTEQRDSAMYRCASSLRGPTSGTQYFGPGTRLLVL.

This clone was counted a few times. This chain connects TRBV7-9 to TRBJ2-7; tentatively, D is TRBD1 (6 bases). Germline-derived CDR1 and CDR2 are SEHNR and FQNEAQ (reference sequence). The CDR3 is made up of 13 amino acids. Trimming removed 5 bases at V and 5 bases at J, with 13 bases between. CDR3 nucleotides: TGTGCCAGCAGCGCGGCAGGGGCCCACGAGCAGTACTTC. Amino acid sequence: CASSAAGAHEQYF.

The V gene is TRBV5-1, the J gene TRBJ2-5; TRBD2 matches at 12 bases. The germline CDR1 and CDR2 sequences are SGHRS and YFSETQ. This CDR3 region has 18 residues. V was clipped by 1 base and J by 1 base; unmatched bases: 8. The CDR3 DNA reads TGCGCCAGCAGCTTGAGACTAGCGGGGGAACCTATCCAAGAGACCCAGTACTTC. Protein product: CASSLRLAGEPIQETQYF.

The sample holds one count of this clone. This chain uses TRBV2 with TRBJ1-2; tentative D call: TRBD1 (6 bases). The CDR3 has 17 amino acids. V gave up 8 bases and J gave up 7 bases, with 29 bases separating them. The germline V gene encodes CDR1 SNHLY and CDR2 FYNNEI. DNA for the CDR3: TGTGCCAGCCTATTCCGAGCCGGGGGGGCTCCTCTTAGTGGCTACACCTTC. Its translation is CASLFRAGGAPLSGYTF.

This clone is a singleton in its sample. The chain carries TRBV5-1 and TRBJ1-6, with TRBD1 matching 8 bases. This CDR3 is built from 15 residues. V lost 0 bases to trimming and J lost 7 bases; unmatched junction nucleotides: 3. Looked up from germline, CDR1 is SGHRS and CDR2 is YFSETQ. CDR3 DNA: TGCGCCAGCAGCTTGGTACAGGGGGACAATTCACCCCTCCACTTT. This sequence encodes CASSLVQGDNSPLHF.

The chain has TRBV5-6 and TRBJ1-5; D perhaps matches TRBD1 (6 bases). Between the trimmed V and J ends, which lost 4 bases and 1 base, there was a span of 12 bases. The CDR3 is 15 residues long. In germline, CDR1 is SGHDT, CDR2 YYEEEE. The CDR3 bases are TGTGCCAGCAGCCAAACAGGGACGAGCAATCAGCCCCAGCATTTT. Protein: CASSQTGTSNQPQHF.

This rearrangement joins TRBV5-1 to TRBJ2-1, with D unresolved. Germline CDR1 and CDR2: SGHRS and YFSETQ. The CDR3 totals 13 residues. Trimming removed 1 base from V and 8 bases from J, with 10 bases in between. CDR3 sequence reads: CASSLRLVDEQFF. The CDR3 nucleotides read TGCGCCAGCAGCTTGAGGCTAGTGGATGAGCAGTTCTTC.

This chain joins TRBV11-3 and TRBJ2-7; 7 bases are shared with TRBD1. J lost 4 bases, V lost 5 bases, and 8 bases had no gene match. Germline CDR1 SGHNT, CDR2 YENEEA. The CDR3 loop spans 14 amino acids. This CDR3 reads CASSQGTDPYEQYF. As DNA, the CDR3 is TGTGCCAGCAGCCAAGGGACAGATCCGTACGAGCAGTACTTC.

The chain links TRBV2 to TRBJ1-2; unclear D gene. This CDR3 is 12 amino acids long. Per the germline V gene, CDR1 is SNHLY and CDR2 is FYNNEI. V was cut by 4 bases and J by 8 bases, with 11 bases left in between. Here the CDR3 DNA reads TGTGCCAGCAGTGGGACTGTGCAAGGCTACACCTTC. Protein: CASSGTVQGYTF.

This chain joins TRBV2 and TRBJ2-3, with TRBD2 matching over 9 bases. The CDR3 runs to 15 residues. V was pared by 2 bases and J by 7 bases, with 7 bases of the junction left unmatched. The V gene's germline CDR1 is SNHLY and CDR2 FYNNEI. The CDR3 protein is CASSENSGGGNTQYF. CDR3 bases: TGTGCCAGCAGTGAAAATAGCGGGGGAGGAAATACGCAGTATTTT.

This clone has only one observation. The rearrangement joins TRBV7-9 to TRBJ2-5, with D perhaps matching TRBD2 (6 bases). The CDR3 has 16 amino acids. Germline CDR1 SEHNR, CDR2 FQNEAQ (reference sequence). Trimming took off 3 bases at V and 2 bases at J, with 16 bases between the two ends. Here the CDR3 DNA reads TGTGCCAGCAGCTTGTATGGTAGGAGGGAACAAGAGACCCAGTACTTC. This codes for CASSLYGRREQETQYF.

The chain is built from TRBV5-4 and TRBJ1-4; the D is unclear. This CDR3 has 13 amino acids. Germline V gene sequence: CDR1 SGHNT, CDR2 YYREEE (reference sequence). The ends were cut back, 2 bases at V and 2 bases at J, with 4 bases in the middle. The CDR3 loop reads CASSFGTNEKLFF. The CDR3 DNA sequence: TGTGCCAGCAGCTTCGGGACTAATGAAAAACTGTTTTTT.

The chain recombines TRBV5-1 with TRBJ1-4; D gene unclear. The CDR3 covers 15 residues. The V and J ends lost 0 bases and 3 bases respectively, with 9 bases between them. Germline V CDR1 and CDR2: SGHRS, YFSETQ. CDR3 sequence (DNA): TGCGCCAGCAGCTTGGACGGTTTCCCTAATGAAAAACTGTTTTTT. Its protein is CASSLDGFPNEKLFF.

V and J are TRBV28 and TRBJ1-2; D call uncertain. The CDR3 has 15 residues. Germline CDR1 is MDHEN and CDR2 is SYDVKM. With 5 bases removed from V and 1 base from J, the gap between germline ends came to 14 bases. The CDR3: CASSPQAGGNYGYTF. CDR3 bases: TGTGCCAGCAGTCCCCAAGCGGGAGGTAACTATGGCTACACCTTC.

The rearrangement links TRBV2 to TRBJ2-2; 11 bases agree with TRBD2. Germline assignment: CDR1 SNHLY and CDR2 FYNNEI. CDR3 length: 16 residues. The V gene end was trimmed by 3 bases and the J gene end by 6 bases; junction bases not matched to a gene: 6. The CDR3 DNA reads TGTGCCAGCAGTGACCCTCTAGCGGGGGGTCCCGGGGAGCTGTTTTTT. Its translation is CASSDPLAGGPGELFF.

The chain links TRBV19 to TRBJ2-4, with a tentative D call TRBD1 (6 bases). The V gene lost 3 bases and the J gene lost 7 bases, with 13 bases spanning the gap. Germline CDR1 reads LNHDA; CDR2 reads SQIVND (reference sequence). The CDR3 consists of 14 residues. The CDR3 spells CASSMGRGWNIQYF. In nucleotides, the CDR3 is TGTGCCAGTAGTATGGGCAGGGGTTGGAACATTCAGTACTTC. Full variable domain (missing parts from reference TRBV19 and TRBJ2-4): DGGITQSPKYLFRKEGQNVTLSCEQNLNHDAMYWYRQDPGQGLRLIYYSQIVNDFQKGDIAEGYSVSREKKESFPLTVTSAQKNPTAFYLCASSMGRGWNIQYFGAGTRLSVL.

J is TRBJ2-5 and V is TRBV27; D gene unclear. Trimming shortened V by 8 bases and J by 3 bases, and 13 bases separated the two germline ends. This CDR3 contains 13 residues. Germline V CDR1 and CDR2: MNHEY, SMNVEV (reference sequence). The CDR3 coding sequence is TGTGCCAGCCGCAACGGTCGCGAAGAGACCCAGTACTTC. Residues: CASRNGREETQYF.

This chain joins TRBV5-1 and TRBJ1-4, with D possibly TRBD1 on 5 matching bases. The V end lost 2 bases, the J end lost 4 bases, and 15 bases lay between the germline ends. The CDR3 runs to 16 residues. Per the germline V gene, CDR1 is SGHRS and CDR2 is YFSETQ. CDR3: CASSFGQGQVNEKLFF. The CDR3 DNA reads TGCGCCAGCAGCTTTGGCCAAGGACAAGTTAATGAAAAACTGTTTTTT.

J is TRBJ2-3 and V is TRBV29-1; D is possibly TRBD2 (5 bases). Trimming cost V 6 bases and J 2 bases, with 12 bases left between them. Germline V gene lookup returns CDR1 SQVTM and CDR2 ANQGSEA. CDR3 length: 13 amino acids. The CDR3 loop reads CSVVRALTDTQYF. CDR3 bases: TGCAGCGTGGTGCGGGCACTCACAGATACGCAGTATTTT.

The rearrangement links TRBV29-1 to TRBJ2-1; 12 bases agree with TRBD1. V trimming: 3 bases; J trimming: 6 bases; junction bases outside the gene matches: 6. This CDR3 has 15 amino acids. The germline CDR1 and CDR2 sequences are SQVTM and ANQGSEA. The DNA for the CDR3 is TGCAGCGTTGAGGGACAGGGGGCCATGTTCAATGAGCAGTTCTTC. Amino acid sequence: CSVEGQGAMFNEQFF.